Presented here are 28 T cell receptor beta chains from one specimen sequenced in a study of blood T cell repertoires in COVID-19 (dated by TCRdb to 2019 to 2021). The library came from the immunoSEQ multiplex PCR assay. The source is immuneACCESS, and TCRdb retained only in-frame sequences with V and J called. Part of the clones is not carried over; for the studies checked, unresolved V genes explain less than half of this, and the remainder is unexplained. This sample is represented by about 490,000 clones; approximately 83% of them were singletons. The ten largest clones add up to 3% to 4% of the sample. Sequencing was performed on peripheral blood. The receptor source for this set is a human donor in a cohort sampled during active COVID-19.

This chain links TRBV7-9 with TRBJ2-5, with 11 bases lining up with TRBD2. The CDR3 consists of 16 residues. Per germline, CDR1 SEHNR and CDR2 FQNEAQ (reference sequence). The V gene end was trimmed by 4 bases and the J gene end by 3 bases; junction bases not matched to a gene: 7. The CDR3 bases are TGTGCCAGCAGCTCCGGACTAGCGGGCTTAAAAGAGACCCAGTACTTC. The encoded protein is CASSSGLAGLKETQYF. The full variable domain, its missing parts supplied by reference TRBV7-9 and TRBJ2-5, is DTGVSQNPRHKITKRGQNVTFRCDPISEHNRLYWYRQTLGQGPEFLTYFQNEAQLEKSRLLSDRFSAERPKGSFSTLEIQRTEQGDSAMYLCASSSGLAGLKETQYFGPGTRLLVL.

This chain connects TRBV19 to TRBJ1-6; no definite D call. The V and J ends lost 7 bases and 3 bases respectively, with 13 bases between them. The CDR3 covers 15 residues. Per the germline V gene, CDR1 is LNHDA and CDR2 is SQIVND (reference sequence). CDR3 region: CASKEGTVYNSPLHF. The CDR3 DNA follows: TGTGCCAGTAAAGAGGGCACGGTCTATAATTCACCCCTCCACTTT.

This rearrangement joins TRBV30 to TRBJ1-1, with D tentatively TRBD1 (5 bases). Trimming took 4 bases from V and 7 from J, leaving 19 bases between them. Germline values: CDR1 GTSNPN, CDR2 SVGIG (reference sequence). The CDR3 has 14 residues. The CDR3 nucleotides are TGTGCCTGGACAATAGACTCGGGGGGGAATGAAGCTTTCTTT. Amino acid sequence: CAWTIDSGGNEAFF.

The chain combines TRBV27 with TRBJ1-1; D perhaps matches TRBD1 (6 bases). The CDR3 contains 14 residues. Germline-derived CDR1 and CDR2 are MNHEY and SMNVEV (reference sequence). Trimming cost V 5 bases and J 1 base, with 11 bases left between them. CDR3 region: CASSPRQANTEAFF. The CDR3 DNA reads TGTGCCAGCAGTCCTCGACAGGCGAACACTGAAGCTTTCTTT.

As DNA, the CDR3 is TGTGCCAGCTCGCCAGGTACCGTCGGCTATGGCTACACCTTC. This encodes CASSPGTVGYGYTF. This sequence joins TRBV19 and TRBJ1-2; D gene ambiguous. Trimming shortened V by 9 bases and J by 4 bases, and 18 bases separated the two germline ends. The CDR3 covers 14 residues. The V gene's germline CDR1 is LNHDA and CDR2 SQIVND (reference sequence).

The chain has TRBV18 and TRBJ1-1; D remains unclear. Deletions cut 2 bases from V and 0 bases from J, with 13 bases between. This CDR3 spans 16 amino acids. Germline CDR1 and CDR2: KGHSH and LQKENI. The chain's CDR3 is CASSPVRESMNTEAFF. CDR3 sequence (DNA): TGTGCCAGCTCACCAGTAAGGGAGTCTATGAACACTGAAGCTTTCTTT.

V usage is TRBV3-1 (or the pseudogene TRBV3-2) and J usage is TRBJ2-3; 10 bases are a match to TRBD2. Trimming at V came to 4 bases and at J to 2 bases, leaving 6 bases not matched to a gene. CDR3 length: 16 residues. Germline V gene sequence: CDR1 LGHDT, CDR2 YNNKEL (reference sequence). The CDR3: CASSLTGLAFTDTQYF. The CDR3 DNA follows: TGTGCCAGCAGCCTAACGGGACTAGCGTTCACAGATACGCAGTATTTT.

The chain joins TRBV28 to TRBJ1-5; 7 bases match TRBD1. The CDR3 length is 14 residues. Trimming at V came to 10 bases and at J to 3 bases, leaving 9 bases not matched to a gene. Germline V CDR1 and CDR2: MDHEN, SYDVKM. The chain's CDR3 is CAIIPGGNNQPQHF. The CDR3, as DNA: TGTGCCATCATCCCAGGGGGGAACAATCAGCCCCAGCATTTT.

This clone came up a few times. V and J are TRBV6-5 and TRBJ1-1, with 8 bases aligning to TRBD1. The CDR3 is made up of 14 amino acids. V was clipped by 5 bases and J by 1 base; unmatched bases: 3. Per the germline V gene, CDR1 is MNHEY and CDR2 is SVGAGI. The CDR3 loop reads CASSRQGWNTEAFF. In DNA, the CDR3 is TGTGCCAGCAGTAGACAGGGGTGGAACACTGAAGCTTTCTTT.

The chain joins TRBV9 to TRBJ2-1; 8 positions agree with TRBD2. Germline V lookup: CDR1 SGDLS, CDR2 YYNGEE. This CDR3 contains 15 residues. The V and J ends lost 3 bases and 5 bases, in that order; junction bases with no gene match: 7. The CDR3 region is CASSGSGRGNNEQFF. Here the CDR3 DNA reads TGTGCCAGCAGCGGAAGCGGGAGAGGAAACAATGAGCAGTTCTTC.

This clone was seen a single time. The J gene is TRBJ1-1, the V gene TRBV7-8; 7 bases match TRBD1. This CDR3 has 14 residues. J was trimmed by 4 bases and V by 5 bases; bases with no gene match: 7. The germline V gene encodes CDR1 SGHVS and CDR2 FQNEAQ. The CDR3 is CASSITGDGTEAFF. The CDR3 DNA reads TGTGCCAGCAGCATTACAGGGGACGGCACTGAAGCTTTCTTT.

The sample holds one count of this clone. The gene calls are TRBV10-2 and TRBJ1-5; no reliable D call. Trimming shortened V by 4 bases and J by 4 bases, and 14 bases separated the two germline ends. The germline V gene has CDR1 WSHSY and CDR2 SAAADI. The CDR3 has 15 residues. As DNA, the CDR3 is TGCGCCAGCAGTGTCGGAATCGGGGTGAATCAGCCCCAGCATTTT. Amino acids: CASSVGIGVNQPQHF.

The sample holds one count of this clone. This chain joins TRBV14 and TRBJ2-1, with D possibly matching TRBD2 (6 bases). The germline gives CDR1 SGHDN, CDR2 FVKESK. The CDR3 runs 14 residues. Trimming took off 4 bases at V and 0 bases at J, with 7 bases between the two ends. CDR3 region: CASSLAVSYNEQFF. The CDR3 region has the DNA TGTGCCAGCAGCCTAGCGGTCTCCTACAATGAGCAGTTCTTC.

The chain has TRBV5-5 and TRBJ1-6, with D unclear. The CDR3 consists of 16 residues. Trimming took off 4 bases at V and 7 bases at J, with 18 bases between the two ends. Per germline, CDR1 SGHKS and CDR2 YYEKEE (reference sequence). CDR3 DNA sequence: TGTGCCAGCAGCGATAATATTACTCCTCTGAATTCACCCCTCCACTTT. Protein: CASSDNITPLNSPLHF.

This rearrangement joins TRBV28 to TRBJ2-7; 12 bases are shared with TRBD1. The germline V gene encodes CDR1 MDHEN and CDR2 SYDVKM. The CDR3 length is 15 residues. With 3 bases clipped from V and 2 bases from J, the junction kept 2 bases outside the gene matches. Written as DNA, the CDR3 is TGTGCCAGCAGTTTCGGGACAGGGGGCCCCTACGAGCAGTACTTC. The encoded protein is CASSFGTGGPYEQYF.

The J gene is TRBJ1-1, the V gene TRBV6-6, with a weak D call TRBD1 (6 bases). The length of the CDR3 is 14 residues. Between the trimmed V and J ends, which lost 6 bases and 8 bases, there was a span of 19 bases. Germline-derived CDR1 and CDR2 are MNHNY and SVGAGI (reference sequence). The CDR3 DNA is TGTGCCAGCAGCCCTACCGGACAGTACTCAGAAGCTTTCTTT. Protein: CASSPTGQYSEAFF.

Here the CDR3 DNA reads TGTGCCAGCAAGGTAGCGGGGTCGGCCGGGGAGCTGTTTTTT. Its protein is CASKVAGSAGELFF. J is TRBJ2-2 and V is TRBV28; 8 positions agree with TRBD2. With 7 bases clipped from V and 6 bases from J, the junction kept 7 bases outside the gene matches. CDR3 length: 14 amino acids. Germline V gene sequence: CDR1 MDHEN, CDR2 SYDVKM.

This chain uses TRBV11-2 with TRBJ2-1; tentative D call: TRBD2 (6 bases). The CDR3 is 15 residues long. Germline CDR1 is SGHAT and CDR2 is FQNNGV. V was trimmed by 1 base and J by 9 bases, leaving 16 bases between them. CDR3 coding DNA: TGTGCCAGCAGCTTAGTTGGGGAAAGCGGGTCTGAGCAGTTCTTC. Protein sequence: CASSLVGESGSEQFF.

Only one count was recorded for this clone. The chain links TRBV5-5 to TRBJ2-1, with a tentative D call TRBD1 (5 bases). This CDR3 comprises 13 residues. Trimming cost V 1 base and J 5 bases, with 7 bases left between them. Germline CDR1 SGHKS, CDR2 YYEKEE (reference sequence). The CDR3 coding sequence is TGTGCCAGCAGCTTGCAGGGTAACAATGAGCAGTTCTTC. Its translation: CASSLQGNNEQFF.

The chain has TRBV4-1 and TRBJ1-2, with TRBD1 identical over 10 bases. The CDR3 extends over 15 amino acids. Germline CDR1 reads MGHRA; CDR2 reads YSYEKL. With V trimmed by 4 bases and J by 4 bases, 6 bases remained unmatched. The CDR3 is CASSPGQGMVYGYTF. The CDR3 DNA follows: TGCGCCAGCAGCCCGGGACAGGGGATGGTCTATGGCTACACCTTC.

The V call is TRBV19, the J call TRBJ1-1; 8 bases fit TRBD1. This CDR3 spans 14 amino acids. Germline lookup yields CDR1 LNHDA and CDR2 SQIVND (reference sequence). Losses at the gene ends were 6 bases for V and 2 bases for J; bases not matched to a gene: 5. The CDR3 is CASSSDRGNTEAFF. CDR3 sequence (DNA): TGTGCCAGTAGCTCCGACAGGGGCAACACTGAAGCTTTCTTT.

This chain joins TRBV28 and TRBJ2-7, with D unresolved. Trimming stripped 2 bases from V and 1 base from J, with 12 bases between. Germline lookup yields CDR1 MDHEN and CDR2 SYDVKM. The CDR3 runs to 15 residues. The CDR3 is CASSLPGVKSYEQYF. The CDR3 region has the DNA TGTGCCAGCAGTTTACCGGGTGTGAAGTCCTACGAGCAGTACTTC.

This clone was observed a few times. This specimen includes other DNA sequences encoding the same CDR3. The rearrangement joins TRBV11-2 to TRBJ2-2, with no clear D. The CDR3 has 14 amino acids. Germline V gene sequence: CDR1 SGHAT, CDR2 FQNNGV. Trimming left V 1 base short and J 1 base short, with 4 bases between. CDR3 DNA: TGTGCCAGCAGCTTAGGTCTGAACACCGGGGAGCTGTTTTTT. It is translated as CASSLGLNTGELFF.

J is TRBJ2-7 and V is TRBV27; possibly TRBD1 for D (6 bases). Looked up from germline, CDR1 is MNHEY and CDR2 is SMNVEV (reference sequence). Trimming pared 5 bases from V and 2 bases from J, leaving 16 bases between. CDR3 length: 15 amino acids. CDR3 bases: TGTGCCAGCAGTCCACTCCGGGACACCACCTACGAGCAGTACTTC. Its translation is CASSPLRDTTYEQYF.

The sample holds a few counts of this clone. CDR3 nucleotides: TGTGCCACCAGGGACAGTTGGAACACCGGGGAGCTGTTTTTT. Protein: CATRDSWNTGELFF. V usage is TRBV10-3 and J usage is TRBJ2-2; 7 bases line up with TRBD1. Germline V lookup: CDR1 ENHRY, CDR2 SYGVKD. The junction had 6 bases not matched to a gene; V was cut back by 10 bases and J by 1 base. This CDR3 has 14 residues.

The chain is built from TRBV28 and TRBJ1-6, with D tentatively TRBD1 (6 bases). The V end was cut by 7 bases, the J end by 8 bases, with 12 bases between. CDR3 length: 13 amino acids. From germline, CDR1 is MDHEN and CDR2 SYDVKM. The CDR3 loop is CASTLQGYSPLHF. Here the CDR3 DNA reads TGTGCCAGCACCCTACAGGGATATTCACCCCTCCACTTT.

This rearrangement joins TRBV7-9 to TRBJ2-3; D is unclear. Germline V gives CDR1 SEHNR, CDR2 FQNEAQ (reference sequence). The V end was cut by 5 bases, the J end by 3 bases, with 12 bases between. The CDR3 sequence is 14 residues long. The CDR3 sequence: CASSASSVTDTQYF. The CDR3 DNA reads TGTGCCAGCAGCGCCTCTAGTGTGACAGATACGCAGTATTTT.

This clone was found once. The chain uses TRBV6-5 and TRBJ2-2; D uncertain. The CDR3 runs 15 residues. In germline, CDR1 is MNHEY, CDR2 SVGAGI. Trimming took off 0 bases at V and 8 bases at J, with 13 bases between the two ends. The CDR3 sequence: CASSYSWSGMGELFF. Written as DNA, the CDR3 is TGTGCCAGCAGTTACTCCTGGTCAGGAATGGGGGAGCTGTTTTTT.